The next 3 T cell receptor beta chains were all read from a single sample in a study of blood T cell repertoires in COVID-19. Generated by immunoSEQ multiplex PCR, the TCRdb table keeps only in-frame clones and is missing some. The table shows about 46,000 clones, with 75% to 90% occurring only once. Sequenced sample: peripheral blood. The receptor source for this set is a human donor in a cohort sampled during active COVID-19. The donor label of this sample is uncertain.

The V call is TRBV27, the J call TRBJ2-7, with 8 bases identical to TRBD2. This CDR3 comprises 16 residues. Trimming removed 4 bases from V and 10 bases from J; junction bases left unmatched: 18. Germline V gives CDR1 MNHEY, CDR2 SMNVEV (reference sequence). This CDR3 is CASSSLPLAGLGAQYF. CDR3 DNA sequence: TGTGCCAGCAGTTCCCTACCCTTAGCGGGACTTGGGGCCCAGTACTTC.

V and J are TRBV27 and TRBJ2-1, with D possibly TRBD2 on 7 matching bases. The CDR3 spans 17 residues. Germline V CDR1 and CDR2: MNHEY, SMNVEV (reference sequence). V shed 2 bases and J shed 3 bases, with 17 bases lying between them. As DNA, the CDR3 is TGTGCCAGCAGTTTAAGGGGGGGCAGAGCCATCTACAATGAGCAGTTCTTC. Residues: CASSLRGGRAIYNEQFF.

By proportion, this clone is medium-sized. V gene TRBV29-1 combines with J gene TRBJ2-7; maybe TRBD2 (5 bases). CDR1 SQVTM and CDR2 ANQGSEA come from the germline V gene. V lost 4 bases and J lost 2, with 15 bases in between. The CDR3 consists of 14 residues. DNA for the CDR3: TGCAGCGTTGGAGGGTCAGTCACTGCCTACGAGCAGTACTTC. Translating it yields CSVGGSVTAYEQYF.